This TCR beta chain was recovered during a study of blood T cell repertoires in COVID-19. V lost 3 bases to trimming and J lost 2 bases; unmatched junction nucleotides: 4. Germline lookup yields CDR1 GTSNPN and CDR2 SVGIG (reference sequence). This CDR3 comprises 16 residues. As processed by the authors: Amplification from reference gene primers served as the basis for estimated nucleated cell counts. The method was immunoSEQ multiplex PCR; TCRdb's version includes in-frame clones alone and lacks a portion of them. From that table come the V and J calls and clone size; the DNA was used to work out D and trimming. Altogether 150,000 to 200,000 clones are present, approximately 84% being singletons, with the ten largest covering 6.9%.

The TCR sequence derives from a human donor with acute or convalescent COVID-19. The donor label of this sample is uncertain. Sequencing input: peripheral blood. The V and J genes are TRBV30 and TRBJ2-5; 15 bases are shared with TRBD2. Here the CDR3 DNA reads TGTGCCTGGAGAGGGACTAGCGGGAGGCTACAAGAGACCCAGTACTTC. Protein sequence: CAWRGTSGRLQETQYF.